This TCR beta chain was sequenced during a study of CD8+ T cells in alopecia areata. Findings and limits, study-wide: Patients shared TCRs less clearly than mice did, possibly owing to HLA.

On this clone itself: Its target is unknown.

The authors extracted RNA and reverse transcribed it into cDNA as the sequencing template. TCRdb keeps only in-frame clones here, not all; method: immunoSEQ multiplex PCR. The data hold 100,000 to 150,000 clones, with about 50% observed a single time. Deletions cut 10 bases from V and 3 bases from J, with 12 bases between. Per the germline V gene, CDR1 is MNHNS and CDR2 is SASEGT. The CDR3 sequence is 12 residues long. This chain uses TRBV6-1 with TRBJ1-2; D is ambiguous. This TCR was sampled from a human donor with alopecia areata. The source material was CD8+ T cells sorted from blood, sampled at week 0. The CDR3 region has the DNA TGTGCCACCTACAGCATTCACTATGGCTACACCTTC. It encodes CATYSIHYGYTF.